This is a list of T cell receptor beta chains from one sample in a study of blood T cell repertoires in COVID-19. Produced via immunoSEQ multiplex PCR; TCRdb's table is partial and in-frame only. The table lists roughly 280,000 clones, just under 90% of them singletons. Sequencing input: PBMCs or T cells enriched from blood (not recorded which). These receptor sequences come from a woman aged 60 to 75 who had recovered from COVID-19. Both conserved end residues are part of each CDR3. A D gene is named only where the DNA matches it firmly. Part of the rows lack a size; the others show once, few, many or a class for expanded clones.

j_gene: TRBJ2-3
d_gene: -
v_gene: TRBV7-8
abundance: -
CDR3nt: TGTGCCAGCAGCCGTGGGAGCGCAGATACGCAGTATTTT
CDR3aa: CASSRGSADTQYF

j_gene: TRBJ1-1
d_gene: -
v_gene: TRBV12-5
abundance: -
CDR3nt: TGTGCTAGTGGTTTGATCGGCACTGAAGCTTTCTTT
CDR3aa: CASGLIGTEAFF

j_gene: TRBJ2-5
d_gene: TRBD2
v_gene: TRBV4-1
abundance: -
CDR3nt: TGCGCCAGCAGCCAAGATTTGGGAGGGGAGACCCAGTACTTC
CDR3aa: CASSQDLGGETQYF

j_gene: TRBJ1-2
d_gene: TRBD1
v_gene: TRBV28
abundance: -
CDR3nt: TGTGCCCTCTGGGACAGAGACTATGGCTACACCTTC
CDR3aa: CALWDRDYGYTF

j_gene: TRBJ2-3
d_gene: TRBD1
v_gene: TRBV5-1
abundance: -
CDR3nt: TGCGCCAGCAGCTTTTGGGACAGATACACAGATACGCAGTATTTT
CDR3aa: CASSFWDRYTDTQYF

j_gene: TRBJ2-1
d_gene: TRBD2
v_gene: TRBV13
abundance: -
CDR3nt: TGTGCCAGCAGCCCACCGCTAGCGGGAAATGTTGAGCAGTTCTTC
CDR3aa: CASSPPLAGNVEQFF

j_gene: TRBJ1-1
d_gene: TRBD1
v_gene: TRBV7-6
abundance: -
CDR3nt: TGTGCCAGCACCCTAGAGGCAGGGGGCAACACTGAAGCTTTCTTT
CDR3aa: CASTLEAGGNTEAFF

j_gene: TRBJ2-2
d_gene: -
v_gene: TRBV10-3
abundance: -
CDR3nt: TGTGCCATCAGTGACTATAGCACCGGGGAGCTGTTTTTT
CDR3aa: CAISDYSTGELFF

j_gene: TRBJ2-1
d_gene: TRBD2
v_gene: TRBV4-2
abundance: few
CDR3nt: TGTGCCAGCAGCCACGAGACTAGCGGGGGGGGGCATGAGCAGTTCTTC
CDR3aa: CASSHETSGGGHEQFF

j_gene: TRBJ2-1
d_gene: TRBD2
v_gene: TRBV5-1
abundance: -
CDR3nt: TGCGCCAGCAGCTATGGACTAGCGGGAGTCTTTGAGCAGTTCTTC
CDR3aa: CASSYGLAGVFEQFF

j_gene: TRBJ2-7
d_gene: TRBD1
v_gene: TRBV5-6
abundance: -
CDR3nt: TGTGCCAGCAGCTTAGGGGGGACAGGGAGGTACGAGCAGTACTTC
CDR3aa: CASSLGGTGRYEQYF

j_gene: TRBJ2-2
d_gene: -
v_gene: TRBV6-5
abundance: -
CDR3nt: TGTGCCAGCAGAGCGGTGAGGGGGTACACCGGGGAGCTGTTTTTT
CDR3aa: CASRAVRGYTGELFF

j_gene: TRBJ1-5
d_gene: -
v_gene: TRBV27
abundance: -
CDR3nt: TGTGCCAGCAGTTCCGGTTGGAGTCAGCCCCAGCATTTT
CDR3aa: CASSSGWSQPQHF

j_gene: TRBJ1-1
d_gene: TRBD1
v_gene: TRBV28
abundance: -
CDR3nt: TGTGCCAGCAGCCCGCCCGGTTGGGGCGTAGGGGGCTTAACTGAAGCTTTCTTT
CDR3aa: CASSPPGWGVGGLTEAFF

j_gene: TRBJ2-3
d_gene: TRBD1
v_gene: TRBV12-3/TRBV12-4
abundance: -
CDR3nt: TGTGGGACAGGGGAGTATGGTACAGATACGCAGTATTTT
CDR3aa: CGTGEYGTDTQYF

j_gene: TRBJ1-4
d_gene: TRBD1
v_gene: TRBV2
abundance: few
CDR3nt: TGTGCCAGCAGGGACAGGGAGACTAATGAAAAACTGTTTTTT
CDR3aa: CASRDRETNEKLFF

j_gene: TRBJ1-2
d_gene: TRBD1
v_gene: TRBV12-3/TRBV12-4
abundance: -
CDR3nt: TGTGCCAGCAGTATACAGGGGGAAGGCTACACCTTC
CDR3aa: CASSIQGEGYTF

j_gene: TRBJ2-7
d_gene: -
v_gene: TRBV24-1
abundance: -
CDR3nt: TGTGCCACCAGTGTCGGAGGCGACGAGCAGTACTTC
CDR3aa: CATSVGGDEQYF

j_gene: TRBJ1-5
d_gene: -
v_gene: TRBV21-1
abundance: once
CDR3nt: -
CDR3aa: CASSKVGVGTAFNQPQHF

j_gene: TRBJ1-2
d_gene: TRBD1
v_gene: TRBV6-5
abundance: few
CDR3nt: TGTGCCAGCAGGGAGACAGGGGGCGGGGGCTACACCTTC
CDR3aa: CASRETGGGGYTF

j_gene: TRBJ2-7
d_gene: TRBD2
v_gene: TRBV10-2
abundance: -
CDR3nt: TGCGCCAGCAGTGAGTTTGGGGGGGCCTACGAGCAGTACTTC
CDR3aa: CASSEFGGAYEQYF

j_gene: TRBJ2-7
d_gene: -
v_gene: TRBV12-5
abundance: -
CDR3nt: TGTGCTAGTGGTTTGGTCGTCGGGCTAGCCAACTACGAGCAGTACTTC
CDR3aa: CASGLVVGLANYEQYF

j_gene: TRBJ1-6
d_gene: -
v_gene: TRBV19
abundance: -
CDR3nt: TGTGCCAGTAGTATAGTGACGGGCGGGGGTAATTCACCCCTCCACTTT
CDR3aa: CASSIVTGGGNSPLHF

j_gene: TRBJ1-4
d_gene: -
v_gene: TRBV4-1
abundance: -
CDR3nt: TGCGCCAGCAGCCATGGTGCAGGACAGCTTAATGAAAAACTGTTTTTT
CDR3aa: CASSHGAGQLNEKLFF

j_gene: TRBJ2-7
d_gene: -
v_gene: TRBV5-6
abundance: -
CDR3nt: TGTGCCAGCAGCTCCGGGTGGCACGAGCAGTACTTC
CDR3aa: CASSSGWHEQYF

j_gene: TRBJ2-3
d_gene: TRBD1
v_gene: TRBV7-3
abundance: -
CDR3nt: TGTGCCAGCAGCTTTGGACCCACAGGGGAAGACACGCAGTATTTT
CDR3aa: CASSFGPTGEDTQYF

j_gene: TRBJ2-1
d_gene: -
v_gene: TRBV7-3
abundance: -
CDR3nt: TGTGCCAGCAGCTTAATCTCGAGCTCCTACAATGAGCAGTTCTTC
CDR3aa: CASSLISSSYNEQFF

j_gene: TRBJ1-1
d_gene: -
v_gene: TRBV7-3
abundance: -
CDR3nt: TGTGCCAGCACGCAGAGGGTGGGAGACACTGAAGCTTTCTTT
CDR3aa: CASTQRVGDTEAFF

j_gene: TRBJ1-2
d_gene: -
v_gene: TRBV29-1
abundance: -
CDR3nt: TGCAGCCACAGAGCCCCCGATTTACGGTATGGCTACACCTTC
CDR3aa: CSHRAPDLRYGYTF

j_gene: TRBJ2-5
d_gene: TRBD1
v_gene: TRBV24-1
abundance: -
CDR3nt: TGTGCCACCGGGATGACAGGGGAAAAAGGAGAGACCCAGTACTTC
CDR3aa: CATGMTGEKGETQYF

j_gene: TRBJ2-7
d_gene: -
v_gene: TRBV4-1
abundance: once
CDR3nt: TGCGCCAGCAGTCGCGGGTTCGCTTCCTACGAGCAGTACTTC
CDR3aa: CASSRGFASYEQYF

j_gene: TRBJ1-1
d_gene: -
v_gene: TRBV30
abundance: -
CDR3nt: TGTGCCTGGAGTCGGTCTAACACTGAAGCTTTCTTT
CDR3aa: CAWSRSNTEAFF